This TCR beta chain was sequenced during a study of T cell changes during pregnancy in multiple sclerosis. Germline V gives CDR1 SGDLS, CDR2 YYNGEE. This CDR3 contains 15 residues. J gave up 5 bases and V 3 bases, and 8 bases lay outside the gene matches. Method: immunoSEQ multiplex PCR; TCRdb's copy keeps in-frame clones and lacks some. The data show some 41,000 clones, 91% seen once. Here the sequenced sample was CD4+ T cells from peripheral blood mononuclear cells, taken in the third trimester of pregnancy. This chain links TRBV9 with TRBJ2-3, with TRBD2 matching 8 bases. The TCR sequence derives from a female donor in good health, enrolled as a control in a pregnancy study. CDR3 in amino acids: CASSDGTSYGDTQYF. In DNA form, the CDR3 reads TGTGCCAGCAGCGACGGGACTAGTTATGGAGATACGCAGTATTTT.